The 29 T cell receptor beta chains listed next were all sequenced from one sample in a study of T-cell reconstitution after alpha-beta-depleted transplantation in children. Preparation of the TCRbeta library used unique molecular identifiers. In TCRdb, the PCR reads were re-called with MiXCR into one record per CDR3 protein. This table holds about 110,000 distinct CDR3 sequences, around a tenth found once. Specimen: PBMCs, collected before TCRalphabeta/CD19-depleted stem cell transplant. The receptors shown here come from a boy aged 2-15 years with acute lymphoblastic leukemia, due to receive a stem cell transplant.

This clonotype appeared many times. J is TRBJ2-7 and V is TRBV20-1; maybe TRBD1 (5 bases). Germline-derived CDR1 and CDR2 are DFQATT and SNEGSKA (reference sequence). The germline V and J ends were trimmed by 0 bases and 0 bases, with 12 bases remaining between them. This CDR3 has 15 residues. The CDR3 DNA sequence: TGCAGTGCTAGAGACGCCAGGGCGAGCTCCTACGAGCAGTACTTC. It is translated as CSARDARASSYEQYF.

In its sample, this clonotype was seen many times. This sequence joins TRBV12-3 or TRBV12-4 and TRBJ2-1; the match to TRBD2 covers 8 bases. Unmatched junction bases numbered 1, after V lost 1 base and J lost 14 bases. CDR3 size: 11 residues. The CDR3, as DNA: TGTGCCAGCAGTTTAGGAGCGGGAGAGTTCTTC. Translation gives CASSLGAGEFF.

The chain couples TRBV20-1 to TRBJ1-5; no clear D gene. Germline CDR1 DFQATT, CDR2 SNEGSKA (reference sequence). Trimming removed 0 bases at V and 7 bases at J, with 13 bases between. CDR3 length: 14 residues. CDR3 region: CSARDLKGGQPQHF. Here the CDR3 DNA reads TGCAGTGCTAGAGATCTGAAGGGAGGCCAGCCCCAGCATTTT.

This clonotype was seen a few times. This chain joins TRBV6-5 and TRBJ2-1; 7 positions match TRBD2. This CDR3 is built from 14 residues. CDR1 is MNHEY and CDR2 is SVGAGI in the germline V gene. V was pared by 2 bases and J by 8 bases, with 6 bases of the junction left unmatched. CDR3 bases: TGTGCCAGCAGTTACGGCGGGAGAGGTTATGAGCAGTTCTTC. Protein product: CASSYGGRGYEQFF.

This sequence joins TRBV5-1 and TRBJ2-7, with 7 bases matching TRBD2. CDR1 is SGHRS and CDR2 is YFSETQ in the germline V gene. V gave up 4 bases and J gave up 2 bases; unmatched junction bases: 9. The CDR3 is 15 amino acids. CDR3 residues: CASSPGGNTPYEQYF. The CDR3, as DNA: TGCGCCAGCAGCCCCGGGGGGAACACCCCCTACGAGCAGTACTTC.

This clonotype is classed as medium-sized (0.01 to 0.1%). The CDR3 loop is CSASQRRVSYEQYF. The CDR3 DNA sequence: TGCAGTGCTAGCCAACGGCGGGTCTCCTACGAGCAGTACTTC. The chain combines TRBV20-1 with TRBJ2-7; the D gene is possibly TRBD2 (5 bases). CDR1 is DFQATT, CDR2 SNEGSKA, per germline (reference sequence). CDR3 length: 14 residues. V lost 3 bases and J lost 0, with 12 bases in between.

In its sample, this clonotype was seen a few times. The chain combines TRBV6-5 with TRBJ2-4; TRBD1 matches 12 bases. The CDR3 has 17 amino acids. Germline-derived CDR1 and CDR2 are MNHEY and SVGAGI. The junction had 7 bases not matched to a gene; V was cut back by 6 bases and J by 1 base. The CDR3 here is CASRRAGQGAAKNIQYF. For the CDR3, the DNA is TGTGCCAGCAGGAGGGCGGGACAGGGGGCGGCCAAAAACATTCAGTACTTC.

This clonotype has a count of ten or more. The chain employs TRBV12-3 or TRBV12-4 and TRBJ2-3; D is ambiguous. Trimming pared 4 bases from V and 3 bases from J, leaving 8 bases between. This CDR3 comprises 13 residues. Written as DNA, the CDR3 is TGTGCCAGCAGTTCCGCGATAACAGATACGCAGTATTTT. Encoded protein: CASSSAITDTQYF.

The V call is TRBV5-1, the J call TRBJ2-3; possibly TRBD2 for D (5 bases). The CDR3 is 14 amino acids. CDR1 and CDR2 (germline): SGHRS, YFSETQ. The V end lost 5 bases, the J end lost 3 bases, and 13 bases lay between the germline ends. The CDR3 bases are TGCGCCAGCAGGTGGGAGCCGGTTACAGATACGCAGTATTTT. Its translation is CASRWEPVTDTQYF. The full variable domain, its missing parts supplied by reference TRBV5-1 and TRBJ2-3, is KAGVTQTPRYLIKTRGQQVTLSCSPISGHRSVSWYQQTPGQGLQFLFEYFSETQRNKGNFPGRFSGRQFSNSRSEMNVSTLELGDSALYLCASRWEPVTDTQYFGPGTRLTVL.

This clonotype was observed a few times. The gene calls are TRBV12-3 or TRBV12-4 and TRBJ2-2; TRBD1 is a possible D gene (5 bases). The CDR3 sequence is 13 residues long. V was pared by 4 bases and J by 5 bases, with 8 bases between. CDR3 coding DNA: TGTGCCAGCAGTTCAGGGTGGACCGGGGAGCTGTTTTTT. Protein sequence: CASSSGWTGELFF.

This clonotype was detected a few times. V is TRBV14 and J is TRBJ2-1, with a possible D match to TRBD2 (6 bases). V lost 1 base, J lost 2 bases, and 12 bases lay in between. There are 16 residues in the CDR3. CDR1 is SGHDN, CDR2 FVKESK, per germline. The CDR3 region is CASSQVSGVTYNEQFF. DNA for the CDR3: TGTGCCAGCAGCCAAGTATCGGGGGTAACCTACAATGAGCAGTTCTTC.

This clonotype was picked up one time. Here the CDR3 DNA reads TGCAGTGCCATCCGGGACAGGGGCTACGAGCAGTACTTC. Amino acid sequence: CSAIRDRGYEQYF. J is TRBJ2-7 and V is TRBV20-1; 10 nucleotides agree with TRBD1. CDR1 and CDR2 from the germline V gene are DFQATT and SNEGSKA (reference sequence). There are 13 residues in the CDR3. With V trimmed by 6 bases and J by 3 bases, 5 bases remained unmatched.

This clonotype has a count of ten or more. The chain employs TRBV7-3 and TRBJ2-1; TRBD2 matches 9 bases. Losses at the gene ends were 5 bases for V and 7 bases for J; bases not matched to a gene: 9. Per germline, CDR1 SGHTA and CDR2 FQGTGA. The CDR3 loop spans 15 amino acids. The CDR3 sequence is CASSAFVGLANEQFF. Written as DNA, the CDR3 is TGTGCCAGCAGCGCCTTCGTAGGACTAGCGAATGAGCAGTTCTTC.

This clonotype turned up a few times. The chain couples TRBV18 to TRBJ2-7, with D uncertain. The CDR3 covers 14 residues. CDR1 and CDR2 from the germline V gene are KGHSH and LQKENI. The V end was cut by 5 bases, the J end by 0 bases, with 11 bases between. The CDR3 DNA follows: TGTGCCAGCTCAGTGGGGTGGAACTCCTACGAGCAGTACTTC. It encodes CASSVGWNSYEQYF.

This clonotype was counted at least ten times. This chain uses TRBV10-3 with TRBJ2-3, with D uncertain. The CDR3 loop spans 16 amino acids. Germline values: CDR1 ENHRY, CDR2 SYGVKD. V was pared by 0 bases and J by 2 bases, with 12 bases between. This CDR3 reads CAISESEPRATDTQYF. The CDR3 bases are TGTGCCATCAGTGAGTCGGAACCAAGGGCCACAGATACGCAGTATTTT.

This clonotype occurred a few times. The chain recombines TRBV2 with TRBJ2-2; 7 nucleotides match TRBD2. Germline CDR1 reads SNHLY; CDR2 reads FYNNEI. The V gene end was trimmed by 7 bases and the J gene end by 5 bases; junction bases not matched to a gene: 4. CDR3 size: 13 residues. CDR3 coding DNA: TGTGCCAGCACGGCGCGGGGGACCGGGGAGCTGTTTTTT. Amino acids: CASTARGTGELFF.

The sample holds a few counts of this clonotype. The chain joins TRBV28 to TRBJ2-1; the D is unclear. V was cut by 6 bases and J by 6 bases, with 6 bases left in between. Germline V gives CDR1 MDHEN, CDR2 SYDVKM. The CDR3 extends over 11 amino acids. The CDR3 here is CASSTLNEQFF. Here the CDR3 DNA reads TGTGCCAGCAGCACCCTCAATGAGCAGTTCTTC. The full variable domain, rest sourced from reference TRBV28 and TRBJ2-1, is DVKVTQSSRYLVKRTGEKVFLECVQDMDHENMFWYRQDPGLGLRLIYFSYDVKMKEKGDIPEGYSVSREKKERFSLILESASTNQTSMYLCASSTLNEQFFGPGTRLTVL.

This clonotype was found many times. The CDR3 protein is CASSLLGASDTQYF. As DNA, the CDR3 is TGTGCCAGCAGTTTATTGGGGGCGTCAGATACGCAGTATTTT. The V and J genes are TRBV28 and TRBJ2-3, with D perhaps matching TRBD1 (6 bases). Trimming took 1 base from V and 4 from J, leaving 9 bases between them. Germline V lookup: CDR1 MDHEN, CDR2 SYDVKM. The CDR3 is 14 residues long.

This clonotype was seen many times. This sequence joins TRBV12-3 or TRBV12-4 and TRBJ2-7, with 7 bases aligning to TRBD2. J was trimmed by 4 bases and V by 3 bases; bases with no gene match: 9. This CDR3 has 15 residues. The CDR3 DNA follows: TGTGCCAGCAGTTTGCGCGCGGGAGTGAAATACGAGCAGTACTTC. As protein: CASSLRAGVKYEQYF.

The rearrangement uses TRBV4-1 and TRBJ2-7; no clear D gene. Germline loops: CDR1 MGHRA, CDR2 YSYEKL. This CDR3 spans 14 amino acids. Trimming shortened V by 2 bases and J by 3 bases, and 11 bases separated the two germline ends. As DNA, the CDR3 is TGCGCCAGCAGCCAAAGTGAGTCAGGCTACGAGCAGTACTTC. This gives the protein CASSQSESGYEQYF.

The genes are TRBV14 and TRBJ2-1, with D possibly being TRBD2 (5 bases). Germline lookup yields CDR1 SGHDN and CDR2 FVKESK. The CDR3 is made up of 14 amino acids. Trimming left V 1 base short and J 12 bases short, with 16 bases between. The CDR3 bases are TGTGCCAGCAGCCAAGCTCGCGGGTCTTCTGGGCAGTTCTTC. Translation: CASSQARGSSGQFF.

This sequence joins TRBV15 and TRBJ2-7, with a possible D match to TRBD2 (5 bases). Trimming removed 0 bases at V and 8 bases at J, with 8 bases between. Germline V gene data show CDR1 as LNHNV and CDR2 as YYDKDF (reference sequence). CDR3 length: 12 amino acids. The chain's CDR3 is CATSRESGKQYF. The CDR3 DNA sequence: TGTGCCACCAGCAGAGAATCCGGGAAGCAGTACTTC.

This clonotype was recorded many times. The chain couples TRBV10-1 to TRBJ2-2, with D hard to call. CDR3 length equals 14 residues. The germline V gene has CDR1 WNHNN and CDR2 SYGVQD (reference sequence). Deletions cut 5 bases from V and 6 bases from J, with 13 bases between. DNA of the CDR3: TGCGCCAGCAGTAGATACGAGAGGCCCGGGGAGCTGTTTTTT. This translates into CASSRYERPGELFF.

This clonotype was counted between two and nine times. The V call is TRBV20-1, the J call TRBJ1-2, with D possibly TRBD1 on 5 matching bases. V lost 6 bases to trimming and J lost 6 bases, with 20 bases between them. Germline CDR1 is DFQATT and CDR2 is SNEGSKA (reference sequence). This CDR3 contains 14 residues. CDR3 coding DNA: TGCAGTGCCATCCCCCCAGGGTACTTGGATGGCTACACCTTC. The encoded protein is CSAIPPGYLDGYTF.

The CDR3 loop reads CASSSTGTGQETQYF. Here the CDR3 DNA reads TGCGCCAGCAGCTCCACCGGGACAGGGCAAGAGACCCAGTACTTC. This rearrangement joins TRBV5-1 to TRBJ2-5; 9 nucleotides align to TRBD1. Germline loops: CDR1 SGHRS, CDR2 YFSETQ. The CDR3 spans 15 residues. V dropped 3 bases and J dropped 2; count of bases not matched to a gene: 5.

This clonotype was counted only a few times. This chain uses TRBV20-1 with TRBJ1-2, with D unclear. The CDR3 consists of 13 residues. V was trimmed by 4 bases and J by 0 bases, leaving 9 bases between them. The germline V gene encodes CDR1 DFQATT and CDR2 SNEGSKA (reference sequence). The CDR3 reads CSAILHPNYGYTF. CDR3 DNA sequence: TGCAGTGCTATCCTCCACCCTAACTATGGCTACACCTTC.

The chain uses TRBV29-1 and TRBJ2-1, with 8 bases identical to TRBD1. V trimming: 1 base; J trimming: 16 bases; junction bases outside the gene matches: 18. Germline V lookup: CDR1 SQVTM, CDR2 ANQGSEA. The CDR3 extends over 15 amino acids. The CDR3 DNA is TGCAGCGTTGAAGCAACCGGGACAGGTCAAACTGTGGGATTCTTC. Its translation: CSVEATGTGQTVGFF.

This clonotype was seen only a few times. The V gene is TRBV6-1, the J gene TRBJ2-1, with 8 bases that match TRBD2. This CDR3 has 15 residues. V gave up 6 bases and J gave up 10 bases; unmatched junction bases: 14. Per the germline V gene, CDR1 is MNHNS and CDR2 is SASEGT. CDR3 nucleotide sequence: TGTGCCAGCAGCAGATCGGTACTAGCGGATAACGAGCAGTTCTTC. Encoded protein: CASSRSVLADNEQFF.

This clonotype was detected ten times or more. The chain couples TRBV25-1 to TRBJ1-4; 8 nucleotides align to TRBD1. Trimming took 4 bases from V and 4 from J; bases not matched to a gene: 5. Germline assignment: CDR1 MGHDK and CDR2 SYGVNS. The CDR3 contains 15 residues. The CDR3 here is CASSAVDRDNEKLFF. The CDR3 nucleotides are TGTGCCAGCAGTGCCGTGGACAGGGATAATGAAAAACTGTTTTTT.